This entry concerns a single TCR beta chain. Clinical histories supplied by participants themselves formed the basis of cohort assignment. There are 16 residues in the CDR3. With V trimmed by 4 bases and J by 3 bases, 7 bases remained unmatched. The germline gives CDR1 SGHRS, CDR2 YFSETQ. The data derive from a study of blood T cell repertoires in COVID-19. For the study at large: T cells, B-cell-depleted T cells, or PBMCs provided the cDNA or gDNA that served as material.

TCRdb's copy holds only in-frame clones and misses some; the assay was immunoSEQ multiplex PCR. This table has a few hundred thousand clones, 88% appearing once. The source of this sequence is a woman in her twenties or thirties who had been exposed to COVID-19. Sequenced input: PBMCs or T cells enriched from blood (not recorded which). J is TRBJ1-3 and V is TRBV5-1, with 10 bases lining up with TRBD1. CDR3 DNA: TGCGCCAGCAGCGTCTCGACAGGGGGCAATGGAAACACCATATATTTT. It specifies CASSVSTGGNGNTIYF.